This is a list of T cell receptor beta chains from one sample in a study of T cell responses to AZD1222 COVID-19 vaccine. Assay: immunoSEQ multiplex PCR; the TCRdb copy retains only in-frame clones and omits some. This table has 90,000 to 120,000 clones, 70% to 90% appearing once. The starting material was peripheral blood, obtained on day 0 of AZD1222 vaccination. Source of these receptors: an adult in good health. Both conserved end residues are part of each CDR3. The D gene is left open where the match is weak. Some rows mark clone size as missing; the rest say once, few, many or name a class of expanded clone.

cdr3_length	clone_size	j_call	d_call	v_call	cdr3_aa	cdr3_nt
15	.	TRBJ2-2	.	TRBV7-2	CASTPEASINGELFF	TGTGCCAGCACCCCCGAGGCTAGCATAAACGGGGAGCTGTTTTTT
15	.	TRBJ2-7	TRBD2	TRBV15	CATSRQGLAGIEQYF	TGTGCCACCAGCAGGCAGGGACTAGCGGGGATCGAGCAGTACTTC
15	.	TRBJ2-7	TRBD1	TRBV6-5	CASSDMGQVSYEQYF	TGTGCCAGCAGCGACATGGGACAGGTCTCCTACGAGCAGTACTTC
18	.	TRBJ2-3	TRBD2	TRBV28	CASSRPGLAGGSTDTQYF	TGTGCCAGCAGTAGACCGGGACTAGCGGGAGGTAGCACAGATACGCAGTATTTT
11	once	TRBJ1-2	.	TRBV12-3/TRBV12-4	CASSLGHGYTF	TGTGCCAGCAGTTTAGGACATGGCTACACCTTC
14	.	TRBJ2-3	.	TRBV7-3	CASSFGQSTDTQYF	TGTGCCAGCAGCTTTGGACAGAGCACAGATACGCAGTATTTT
15	.	TRBJ2-3	TRBD2	TRBV4-1	CASSQTGLAGDTQYF	TGCGCCAGCAGCCAAACGGGACTAGCGGGAGATACGCAGTATTTT
17	.	TRBJ2-7	.	TRBV28	CASSFLTIQGLTYEQYF	TGTGCCAGCAGTTTTCTAACGATACAAGGGTTAACCTACGAGCAGTACTTC
14	.	TRBJ2-1	.	TRBV12-5	CASGSPTVTNEQFF	TGTGCTAGTGGTTCCCCGACTGTAACCAATGAGCAGTTCTTC
14	.	TRBJ1-6	TRBD1	TRBV7-8	CASSRDREGSPLHF	TGTGCCAGCAGCCGGGACAGGGAGGGTTCACCCCTCCACTTT
13	.	TRBJ2-3	.	TRBV29-1	CSVLVWGADTQYF	TGCAGCGTACTAGTGTGGGGCGCAGATACGCAGTATTTT
14	.	TRBJ2-5	TRBD2	TRBV9	CASSVGLAEETQYF	TGTGCCAGCAGCGTAGGACTAGCGGAAGAGACCCAGTACTTC
13	.	TRBJ1-2	TRBD1	TRBV27	CASSFQQGVGYTF	TGTGCCAGCAGTTTTCAACAGGGGGTCGGCTACACCTTC
15	.	TRBJ2-5	TRBD1	TRBV9	CASSGSTGGGETQYF	TGTGCCAGCAGCGGAAGTACAGGGGGAGGAGAGACCCAGTACTTC
15	.	TRBJ2-7	TRBD2	TRBV5-1	CASYSGTSGTYEQYF	TGCGCCAGCTATAGCGGGACTAGCGGGACCTACGAGCAGTACTTC
16	.	TRBJ2-7	TRBD2	TRBV25-1	CASSPGASGGDYEQYF	TGTGCCAGCAGCCCAGGGGCTAGCGGGGGGGACTACGAGCAGTACTTC
14	.	TRBJ1-2	TRBD1	TRBV15	CATGQGASFVGYTF	TGTGCCACCGGTCAGGGGGCTAGCTTTGTGGGCTACACCTTC
13	.	TRBJ2-7	.	TRBV12-3/TRBV12-4	CASSRGPSYEQYF	TGTGCCAGCAGCCGAGGACCGAGCTACGAGCAGTACTTC
17	once	TRBJ1-5	.	TRBV19	CASQASREAWFNQPQHF	TGTGCCAGTCAAGCCTCCCGGGAAGCGTGGTTCAATCAGCCCCAGCATTTT
17	once	TRBJ2-7	TRBD2	TRBV27	CASSLSKTGRAFYEQYF	TGTGCCAGCAGTTTATCGAAGACCGGGAGGGCCTTTTACGAGCAGTACTTC
17	.	TRBJ2-2	TRBD2	TRBV5-4	CASTKTVSGSNTGELFF	TGTGCCAGCACCAAAACCGTAAGCGGGAGCAACACCGGGGAGCTGTTTTTT
13	.	TRBJ1-4	.	TRBV30	CAWSFAGGGKLFF	TGTGCCTGGAGTTTTGCGGGGGGCGGAAAACTGTTTTTT
16	.	TRBJ1-1	.	TRBV5-1	CASSLDTGIMNTEAFF	TGCGCCAGCAGCTTGGATACAGGGATAATGAACACTGAAGCTTTCTTT
14	.	TRBJ1-2	TRBD1	TRBV6-5	CASSYLGQLYGYTF	TGTGCCAGCAGTTACTTGGGACAGCTTTATGGCTACACCTTC
19	.	TRBJ2-2	TRBD2	TRBV7-3	CASSLYGTGLAGSTGELFF	TGTGCCAGCAGCTTGTACGGGACCGGACTAGCGGGTAGCACCGGGGAGCTGTTTTTT
15	.	TRBJ2-1	.	TRBV7-2	CASSLEASLSNEQFF	TGTGCCAGCAGCTTAGAGGCCAGCCTAAGCAATGAGCAGTTCTTC
12	.	TRBJ2-7	.	TRBV12-3/TRBV12-4	CASSRGFYEQYF	TGTGCCAGCAGCAGGGGCTTCTACGAGCAGTACTTC
16	once	TRBJ2-1	TRBD2	TRBV14	CASSQAGLAGYNEQFF	TGTGCCAGCAGCCAAGCCGGACTAGCGGGGTACAATGAGCAGTTCTTC
17	.	TRBJ1-6	.	TRBV5-4	CASSLALPTRGRSPLHF	TGTGCCAGCAGCTTGGCCCTTCCCACAAGGGGAAGGTCACCCCTCCACTTT
14	.	TRBJ2-1	TRBD2	TRBV29-1	CSVDVGGSGDEQFF	TGCAGCGTTGACGTGGGAGGGTCTGGGGATGAGCAGTTCTTC
15	.	TRBJ1-2	TRBD1	TRBV14	CASSQATQGGYGYTF	TGTGCCAGCAGCCAAGCCACCCAGGGGGGCTATGGCTACACCTTC